These 30 T cell receptor beta chains originate from one sample sequenced in a study of cytomegalovirus exposure and HLA in healthy donors. A multiplex PCR was run with 60 Vbeta primers and 13 Jbeta primers. Sequencing was performed with immunoSEQ multiplex PCR; in TCRdb, only in-frame clones are kept and a portion is missing. This table has roughly 69,000 clones, 60% to 85% appearing once. The specimen sequenced was PBMCs. The receptors originated from a man aged 18 to 29 in good health and CMV-seronegative.

The genes are TRBV13 and TRBJ2-1, with a tentative D call TRBD2 (6 bases). CDR1 is PRHDT and CDR2 is FYEKMQ in the germline V gene (reference sequence). V lost 3 bases to trimming and J lost 5 bases, with 11 bases between them. This CDR3 is 14 amino acids long. The CDR3 is CASSFGTEDNEQFF. CDR3 sequence (DNA): TGTGCCAGCAGCTTTGGGACTGAGGACAATGAGCAGTTCTTC.

The rearrangement joins TRBV2 to TRBJ1-1, with TRBD1 as a possible D gene (5 bases). Germline V CDR1 and CDR2: SNHLY, FYNNEI. Trimming removed 7 bases from V and 5 bases from J, with 17 bases in between. This CDR3 region has 14 residues. The DNA for the CDR3 is TGTGCCAGCACTAAAACCAGGGTGGGGACTGAAGCTTTCTTT. This encodes CASTKTRVGTEAFF.

The chain uses TRBV30 and TRBJ2-2; D possibly corresponds to TRBD1 (5 bases). Per the germline V gene, CDR1 is GTSNPN and CDR2 is SVGIG (reference sequence). The length of the CDR3 is 14 residues. Trimming cost V 1 base and J 4 bases, with 10 bases left between them. In DNA form, the CDR3 reads TGTGCCTGGAGTGGGGGCGTAATCACCGGGGAGCTGTTTTTT. Protein sequence: CAWSGGVITGELFF.

This sequence joins TRBV6-1 and TRBJ2-7, with 8 nucleotides matching TRBD1. The CDR3 length is 13 residues. Germline V gene sequence: CDR1 MNHNS, CDR2 SASEGT. J was trimmed by 2 bases and V by 6 bases; bases with no gene match: 3. CDR3 DNA sequence: TGTGCCAGCAGAGCGACAGGGGCCTACGAGCAGTACGTC. It codes for CASRATGAYEQYV.

The chain uses TRBV9 and TRBJ2-3, with 8 bases identical to TRBD2. Germline V gene data show CDR1 as SGDLS and CDR2 as YYNGEE. J lost 4 bases, V lost 3 bases, and 13 bases had no gene match. CDR3 size: 17 residues. The CDR3 nucleotides are TGTGCCAGCAGCGGCTGGACTAGCAGATTAGGGTCAGATACGCAGTATTTT. Translation gives CASSGWTSRLGSDTQYF. Full variable domain (rest looked up from reference TRBV9 and TRBJ2-3): DSGVTQTPKHLITATGQRVTLRCSPRSGDLSVYWYQQSLDQGLQFLIQYYNGEERAKGNILERFSAQQFPDLHSELNLSSLELGDSALYFCASSGWTSRLGSDTQYFGPGTRLTVL.

The chain links TRBV6-1 to TRBJ1-1, with TRBD1 matching over 8 bases. V lost 4 bases and J lost 4; bases outside the gene matches: 8. The CDR3 is 15 residues long. Germline assignment: CDR1 MNHNS and CDR2 SASEGT. The CDR3 DNA sequence: TGTGCCAGCAGTGGACTCGGACAGGGTGGCACTGAAGCTTTCTTT. Encoded protein: CASSGLGQGGTEAFF.

This clone was observed once. V usage is TRBV28 and J usage is TRBJ2-1; TRBD2 matches at 9 bases. The CDR3 is 14 residues long. V was clipped by 5 bases and J by 6 bases; unmatched bases: 5. Germline values: CDR1 MDHEN, CDR2 SYDVKM. The CDR3 DNA follows: TGTGCCAGCAGTCTTTGGACTAGCGCCAATGAGCAGTTCTTC. It codes for CASSLWTSANEQFF.

The V call is TRBV28, the J call TRBJ2-5; perhaps TRBD2 as D (7 bases). The CDR3 length is 15 residues. From germline, CDR1 is MDHEN and CDR2 SYDVKM. Trimming cost V 5 bases and J 5 bases, with 18 bases left between them. CDR3 DNA sequence: TGTGCCAGCAGTCCTCGGGGGGCCATTTTGGAGACCCAGTACTTC. Translating it yields CASSPRGAILETQYF. Using reference TRBV28 and TRBJ2-5 for the parts outside the CDR3, the full variable domain is DVKVTQSSRYLVKRTGEKVFLECVQDMDHENMFWYRQDPGLGLRLIYFSYDVKMKEKGDIPEGYSVSREKKERFSLILESASTNQTSMYLCASSPRGAILETQYFGPGTRLLVL.

This chain connects TRBV25-1 to TRBJ1-1, with D perhaps matching TRBD1 (6 bases). CDR1 and CDR2 (germline): MGHDK, SYGVNS. V shed 3 bases and J shed 4 bases, with 15 bases lying between them. This CDR3 is built from 15 residues. As DNA, the CDR3 is TGTGCCAGCAGTGAGCAGGGGAAAGGGAGCACTGAAGCTTTCTTT. It codes for CASSEQGKGSTEAFF. The full variable domain, its missing parts supplied by reference TRBV25-1 and TRBJ1-1, is EADIYQTPRYLVIGTGKKITLECSQTMGHDKMYWYQQDPGMELHLIHYSYGVNSTEKGDLSSESTVSRIRTEHFPLTLESARPSHTSQYLCASSEQGKGSTEAFFGQGTRLTVV.

This clone was observed once. The chain couples TRBV7-9 to TRBJ2-3; 9 nucleotides align to TRBD1. This CDR3 is built from 15 residues. V was pared by 5 bases and J by 2 bases, with 5 bases of the junction left unmatched. Looked up from germline, CDR1 is SEHNR and CDR2 is FQNEAQ (reference sequence). The CDR3 spells CASSRDRGATDTQYF. DNA of the CDR3: TGTGCCAGCAGCCGTGACAGGGGGGCCACAGATACGCAGTATTTT. The full variable domain, rest sourced from reference TRBV7-9 and TRBJ2-3, is DTGVSQNPRHKITKRGQNVTFRCDPISEHNRLYWYRQTLGQGPEFLTYFQNEAQLEKSRLLSDRFSAERPKGSFSTLEIQRTEQGDSAMYLCASSRDRGATDTQYFGPGTRLTVL.

The chain combines TRBV2 with TRBJ1-2; perhaps TRBD1 as D (5 bases). This CDR3 region has 13 residues. V shed 7 bases and J shed 3 bases, with 12 bases lying between them. Per the germline V gene, CDR1 is SNHLY and CDR2 is FYNNEI. The CDR3 bases are TGTGCCAGCAAGCCCGGGGGGGACTATGGCTACACCTTC. Its translation: CASKPGGDYGYTF. The full variable domain, rest sourced from reference TRBV2 and TRBJ1-2, is EPEVTQTPSHQVTQMGQEVILRCVPISNHLYFYWYRQILGQKVEFLVSFYNNEISEKSEIFDDQFSVERPDGSNFTLKIRSTKLEDSAMYFCASKPGGDYGYTFGSGTRLTVV.

This clone was counted a single time. The CDR3 region is CASSLGREVYGYTF. CDR3 DNA: TGTGCCAGCAGCTTGGGGCGGGAAGTCTATGGCTACACCTTC. The genes are TRBV5-8 and TRBJ1-2; D uncertain. Looked up from germline, CDR1 is SGHTS and CDR2 is YDEGEE. V was cut by 0 bases and J by 4 bases, with 10 bases left in between. The CDR3 extends over 14 amino acids.

DNA of the CDR3: TGCGCCAGCAGCTTGGGCAGGGGGGAAACTGAAGCTTTCTTT. Protein: CASSLGRGETEAFF. The V gene is TRBV5-1, the J gene TRBJ1-1, with TRBD1 matching 7 bases. Trimming took 0 bases from V and 5 from J; bases not matched to a gene: 4. Germline V gene data show CDR1 as SGHRS and CDR2 as YFSETQ. The CDR3 runs 14 residues.

The chain's CDR3 is CASSLAPRGWRTDTQYF. CDR3 nucleotides: TGTGCCAGCAGCTTAGCGCCTCGGGGATGGAGGACAGATACGCAGTATTTT. The V call is TRBV7-7, the J call TRBJ2-3; D might be TRBD2 (5 bases). V shed 0 bases and J shed 3 bases, with 16 bases lying between them. The CDR3 contains 17 residues. Germline V gene sequence: CDR1 SSHAT, CDR2 FNYEAQ (reference sequence).

The chain combines TRBV5-5 with TRBJ1-1, with D hard to call. V dropped 2 bases and J dropped 5 bases, with 4 bases sitting between them. Germline V lookup: CDR1 SGHKS, CDR2 YYEKEE (reference sequence). The length of the CDR3 is 11 residues. The CDR3 loop reads CASSLRTEAFF. Written as DNA, the CDR3 is TGTGCCAGCAGCTTACGGACTGAAGCTTTCTTT.

The chain is built from TRBV4-3 and TRBJ2-3; D might be TRBD2 (7 bases). Germline V lookup: CDR1 LGHNA, CDR2 YSLEER. The CDR3 loop spans 17 amino acids. Between the trimmed V and J ends, which lost 0 bases and 2 bases, there was a span of 15 bases. CDR3 nucleotide sequence: TGCGCCAGCAGCCAAGATATCCGGGGGGCTCTCACAGATACGCAGTATTTT. This codes for CASSQDIRGALTDTQYF.

The rearrangement links TRBV9 to TRBJ1-5; 8 bases agree with TRBD1. Germline-derived CDR1 and CDR2 are SGDLS and YYNGEE. V lost 0 bases, J lost 4 bases, and 6 bases stayed unmatched. The CDR3 spans 16 residues. The CDR3 loop is CASSVGTGTGNQPQHF. CDR3 nucleotide sequence: TGTGCCAGCAGCGTAGGTACCGGGACAGGAAATCAGCCCCAGCATTTT.

The chain couples TRBV15 to TRBJ1-1, with 9 bases aligning to TRBD1. Germline trimming cut 0 bases from V and 5 bases from J; bases unmatched to any gene: 4. The germline V gene has CDR1 LNHNV and CDR2 YYDKDF (reference sequence). The CDR3 runs to 15 residues. CDR3 in DNA: TGTGCCACCAGCAGAGAAACAGGGGGCGAAACTGAAGCTTTCTTT. It yields the protein CATSRETGGETEAFF. The full variable domain, its missing parts supplied by reference TRBV15 and TRBJ1-1, is DAMVIQNPRYQVTQFGKPVTLSCSQTLNHNVMYWYQQKSSQAPKLLFHYYDKDFNNEADTPDNFQSRRPNTSFCFLDIRSPGLGDTAMYLCATSRETGGETEAFFGQGTRLTVV.

The chain links TRBV28 to TRBJ2-5, with unresolved D. Trimming took off 5 bases at V and 5 bases at J, with 18 bases between the two ends. CDR1 and CDR2 from the germline V gene are MDHEN and SYDVKM. The CDR3 sequence is 15 residues long. The CDR3 coding sequence is TGTGCCAGCAGTCCGGATAACGAGGCGAGGGAGACCCAGTACTTC. Its protein is CASSPDNEARETQYF. Full variable domain (rest looked up from reference TRBV28 and TRBJ2-5): DVKVTQSSRYLVKRTGEKVFLECVQDMDHENMFWYRQDPGLGLRLIYFSYDVKMKEKGDIPEGYSVSREKKERFSLILESASTNQTSMYLCASSPDNEARETQYFGPGTRLLVL.

This chain uses TRBV30 with TRBJ2-7, with 7 nucleotides matching TRBD1. From germline, CDR1 is GTSNPN and CDR2 SVGIG (reference sequence). This CDR3 has 13 amino acids. V was pared by 1 base and J by 7 bases, with 7 bases of the junction left unmatched. The CDR3 is CAWSGQGLGEQYF. CDR3 in DNA: TGTGCCTGGAGTGGACAGGGTTTGGGGGAGCAGTACTTC.

The chain links TRBV5-6 to TRBJ1-1; the match to TRBD1 covers 7 bases. Germline assignment: CDR1 SGHDT and CDR2 YYEEEE. J gave up 1 base and V 2 bases, and 2 bases lay outside the gene matches. This CDR3 is 14 amino acids long. The CDR3 DNA sequence: TGTGCCAGCAGCTTCGGGGACAGGAACACTGAAGCTTTCTTT. It translates to CASSFGDRNTEAFF.

The chain recombines TRBV18 with TRBJ2-1, with unresolved D. V was shortened by 5 bases and J by 4 bases, with 6 bases between the two germline ends. Germline V lookup: CDR1 KGHSH, CDR2 LQKENI. CDR3 length: 12 residues. The CDR3 loop reads CASSSTYNEQFF. CDR3 in DNA: TGTGCCAGCTCATCGACATACAATGAGCAGTTCTTC.

The chain recombines TRBV21-1 with TRBJ1-5. TRBV21-1 is a pseudogene segment. The CDR3 length is 16 residues. The CDR3: CASSRWRVGSNQPQHF. CDR3 nucleotides: TGTGCCAGCAGCAGGTGGAGGGTCGGGAGCAATCAGCCCCAGCATTTT.

CDR3 nucleotide sequence: TGTGCCAGTAGCCGGACTAGCGGGGGCCCTAACACCGGGGAGCTGTTTTTT. Amino acids: CASSRTSGGPNTGELFF. This chain joins TRBV19 and TRBJ2-2, with TRBD2 identical over 13 bases. The CDR3 is 17 residues long. V shed 6 bases, J shed 2 bases, and the junction held 6 bases outside the gene matches. CDR1 is LNHDA, CDR2 SQIVND, per germline (reference sequence).

CDR3 coding DNA: TGTGCCAGCGTTGACAGAAACACTGAAGCTTTCTTT. This encodes CASVDRNTEAFF. This chain joins TRBV25-1 and TRBJ1-1, with D tentatively TRBD1 (5 bases). CDR3 size: 12 residues. Trimming removed 8 bases from V and 2 bases from J, with 9 bases in between. Germline CDR1 reads MGHDK; CDR2 reads SYGVNS.

The chain carries TRBV9 and TRBJ2-7; 9 nucleotides line up with TRBD1. CDR1 is SGDLS, CDR2 YYNGEE, per germline. The CDR3 is 16 amino acids. V lost 3 bases to trimming and J lost 2 bases; unmatched junction nucleotides: 9. The CDR3 coding sequence is TGTGCCAGCAGCGCGGGGACAGGGCAATCTCCCTACGAGCAGTACTTC. It specifies CASSAGTGQSPYEQYF.

The chain is built from TRBV6-5 and TRBJ2-7, with 9 bases lining up with TRBD1. CDR3 length: 14 amino acids. Looked up from germline, CDR1 is MNHEY and CDR2 is SVGAGI. V was clipped by 5 bases and J by 3 bases; unmatched bases: 5. CDR3 sequence: CASSTGQGVYEQYF. As DNA, the CDR3 is TGTGCCAGCAGTACGGGACAGGGCGTCTACGAGCAGTACTTC.

This clone came up once. The chain links TRBV28 to TRBJ1-4; 7 positions agree with TRBD1. Losses at the gene ends were 6 bases for V and 10 bases for J; bases not matched to a gene: 8. Per germline, CDR1 MDHEN and CDR2 SYDVKM. This CDR3 is built from 13 residues. CDR3 bases: TGTGCCAGCAGCTCCCAGTACAGGGGAAAACTGTTTTTT. Encoded protein: CASSSQYRGKLFF.

The rearrangement links TRBV5-4 to TRBJ2-2, with a weak D call TRBD2 (7 bases). The CDR3 is 14 amino acids. V was cut by 4 bases and J by 5 bases, with 12 bases left in between. From germline, CDR1 is SGHNT and CDR2 YYREEE (reference sequence). CDR3 nucleotides: TGTGCCAGCAGCCACGGGGGGCGAACCGGGGAGCTGTTTTTT. It yields the protein CASSHGGRTGELFF.

V usage is TRBV5-1 and J usage is TRBJ2-2; maybe TRBD2 (6 bases). The CDR3 sequence is 14 residues long. V gave up 1 base and J gave up 4 bases, with 8 bases separating them. The V gene's germline CDR1 is SGHRS and CDR2 YFSETQ. DNA of the CDR3: TGCGCCAGCAGCTTGATGACTAGCACCGGGGAGCTGTTTTTT. This sequence encodes CASSLMTSTGELFF.